This section outlines one TCR beta chain sequence together with its context. This specimen comes from a study of technical replicates of blood from a few donors. Profiled with immunoSEQ multiplex PCR; TCRdb holds only in-frame clones, not every one. The repertoire holds tens of thousands of clones, with about 95% as singletons. Germline CDR1 and CDR2: SGHAT and FQNNGV. The ends were cut back, 5 bases at V and 1 base at J, with 23 bases in the middle. The CDR3 has 18 amino acids. This clonotype was sampled from a human donor in good health. What was sequenced was T cells isolated from PBMCs. This chain connects TRBV11-2 to TRBJ1-1; D is possibly TRBD1 (5 bases). CDR3 residues: CASSPGRVLRGPNTEAFF. The CDR3 nucleotides read TGTGCCAGCAGCCCCGGCCGCGTTTTAAGGGGCCCGAACACTGAAGCTTTCTTT.